This TCR beta chain was identified in a study of T cells in Graves' hyperthyroidism and ophthalmopathy. This clonotype appeared many times. Antigen specificity is unknown. The CDR3 consists of 15 residues. Between the trimmed V and J ends, which lost 7 bases and 2 bases, there was a span of 17 bases. CDR1 is MNHEY, CDR2 SMNVEV, per germline (reference sequence). Uncontrolled infection, other autoimmune disease, pregnancy or lactation led to exclusion. Ahead of any ophthalmopathy symptoms, the blood sample was obtained at the first diagnosis of hyperthyroidism. PBMCs came from 9 to 10 ml fresh peripheral blood. Whole-study findings and limits: A model of 13 V-J features distinguished ophthalmopathy from stable hyperthyroidism.

From RNA transcripts, TCR beta CDR3 regions were amplified. The study used the HTBI primer set for a first-round RT-PCR of the TCR CDR3. From the multiplex PCR reads, TCRdb called clonotypes with MiXCR, one entry per CDR3 protein. The sample contains fewer than 650,000 distinct CDR3 sequences, roughly 13% of which appear only once. This rearrangement joins TRBV27 to TRBJ1-2, with D unresolved. This receptor was obtained from a woman younger than 45 with Graves' hyperthyroidism that later progressed to Graves' ophthalmopathy. Sequencing was carried out using blood. In DNA form, the CDR3 reads TGTGCCAGCACGTCCTCGACCGACCTCAACTATGGCTACACCTTC. Protein product: CASTSSTDLNYGYTF.